Listed here is a single TCR beta chain. Antigen specificity is unknown. TCRdb re-called the reads with MiXCR, one entry per CDR3 protein. Of 71,000 or so distinct CDR3 sequences detected, roughly 22% appear once; the ten largest clones hold 55% to 75%. The sample originates from a study of T cell repertoires in cytomegalovirus infection. Whole-study context: Shared public TCR beta signatures pointed to both CMV infection and a matching HLA type. Regarding the study as a whole: Summed frequency of shared TCR beta families picked out CMV carriers who also had the relevant HLA. Within the response measured ex vivo, HLA-C-restricted CMV-specific TCR beta clonotypes were dominant.

This CDR3 is 16 amino acids long. Germline CDR1 reads MNHEY; CDR2 reads SMNVEV (reference sequence). The ends were cut back, 2 bases at V and 4 bases at J, with 15 bases in the middle. The input for sequencing was CD8+ T cells from cultured PBMCs, taken from culture after CMV antigen stimulation. The receptor's source is a human donor in good health (CMV status not recorded). Some clones in this sample may be carry-over from other donors' samples. This chain uses TRBV27 with TRBJ2-1; D is possibly TRBD1 (6 bases). Here the CDR3 reads CASSLPQGIKYNEQFF. The CDR3 bases are TGTGCCAGCAGTTTACCACAGGGTATTAAGTACAATGAGCAGTTCTTC.